The sequence of this TCR beta chain was determined in a study of OX40 agonist ivuxolimab in advanced cancers. Study summary: Treatment received earlier with anti-PD-1, anti-PD-L1 or anti-CTLA-4 agents was allowed, and more than 35% had some. The study, taken as a whole, reports: Average numbers of expanded clones were greater in CD8+ T cells than in CD4+.

Clones were sequenced by immunoSEQ multiplex PCR, and TCRdb holds only the in-frame ones, with some missing. The sample has about 51,000 clones; about nine tenths are singletons. The V end lost 5 bases, the J end lost 4 bases, and 11 bases lay between the germline ends. The CDR3 has 13 amino acids. Germline loops: CDR1 MNHNY, CDR2 SVGAGI (reference sequence). As to this clone: The antigen is undetermined.

The material sequenced was CD4+ or CD8+ T cells sorted from blood, taken in a trial of the OX40 agonist ivuxolimab. The source of this sequence is an adult with an advanced solid tumor such as melanoma, head and neck, liver or kidney cancer. The chain joins TRBV6-6 to TRBJ1-1, with a tentative D call TRBD1 (6 bases). CDR3 in amino acids: CASSRTGSTEAFF. The CDR3 DNA sequence: TGTGCCAGCAGTCGAACAGGGAGCACTGAAGCTTTCTTT.